Following are 32 T cell receptor beta chains from one sample sequenced in a study of T-cell reconstitution after alpha-beta-depleted transplantation in children. Molecular barcoding with unique molecular identifiers was used for the TCRbeta library. TCRdb re-analysed the PCR reads in MiXCR, keeping a single row per CDR3 protein. Among approximately 400,000 distinct CDR3 sequences listed, approximately 11% were seen once. The specimen comprised PBMCs from the stem cell graft donor, sampled from the stem cell graft. The receptors were sampled from a human donor who donated a stem cell graft to a child with acute myeloid leukemia.

This clonotype came up a few times. This rearrangement joins TRBV6-2 or TRBV6-3 to TRBJ1-1, with 7 bases lining up with TRBD1. CDR3 length: 15 residues. J was trimmed by 6 bases and V by 5 bases; bases with no gene match: 12. Germline V gene sequence: CDR1 MNHEY, CDR2 SVGEGT. CDR3 residues: CASSARQGTFAEAFF. CDR3 bases: TGTGCCAGCAGTGCACGACAGGGAACATTTGCTGAAGCTTTCTTT.

This clonotype has more than one count but fewer than ten. The V call is TRBV5-1, the J call TRBJ2-2, with D uncertain. Trimming pared 1 base from V and 6 bases from J, leaving 4 bases between. CDR1 SGHRS and CDR2 YFSETQ come from the germline V gene. CDR3 size: 12 residues. CDR3 bases: TGCGCCAGCAGCTTGAGTTCCGGGGAGCTGTTTTTT. Translating gives CASSLSSGELFF.

V gene TRBV15 combines with J gene TRBJ1-1, with TRBD1 identical over 9 bases. Germline CDR1 LNHNV, CDR2 YYDKDF (reference sequence). CDR3 length equals 18 residues. J lost 4 bases, V lost 0 bases, and 12 bases had no gene match. The CDR3 DNA reads TGTGCCACCAGCAGAGATGTTAGGGACAGGGACTTTTTCACTGAAGCTTTCTTT. Translated, it gives CATSRDVRDRDFFTEAFF.

This clonotype was detected only a few times. The rearrangement links TRBV6-7 to TRBJ2-7; 9 bases are a match to TRBD1. TRBV6-7 is recorded as an ORF, its role being uncertain. With 3 bases clipped from V and 3 bases from J, the junction kept 9 bases outside the gene matches. The CDR3 runs 16 residues. The CDR3 DNA reads as TGTGCCAGCAGTTATACCCGGGACAGGGTCCTCTACGAGCAGTACGTC. Amino acid sequence: CASSYTRDRVLYEQYV.

This clonotype was found a few times. The chain carries TRBV7-8 and TRBJ2-7; 8 nucleotides align to TRBD1. The V gene's germline CDR1 is SGHVS and CDR2 FQNEAQ. There are 13 residues in the CDR3. J was trimmed by 8 bases and V by 5 bases; bases with no gene match: 8. CDR3 nucleotide sequence: TGTGCCAGCAGCCGAGGGGACAGGACAAAGCAGTACTTC. It encodes CASSRGDRTKQYF.

This chain links TRBV7-9 with TRBJ2-1, with D tentatively TRBD2 (6 bases). This CDR3 comprises 14 residues. The V gene lost 7 bases and the J gene lost 1 base, with 11 bases spanning the gap. Germline V gene lookup returns CDR1 SEHNR and CDR2 FQNEAQ (reference sequence). CDR3 sequence reads: CASNREASYNEQFF. The CDR3 DNA reads as TGTGCCAGCAATAGGGAGGCATCCTACAATGAGCAGTTCTTC.

V is TRBV7-8 and J is TRBJ2-7, with D uncertain. The CDR3 has 14 amino acids. Germline CDR1 and CDR2: SGHVS and FQNEAQ. V lost 5 bases and J lost 0, with 11 bases in between. The CDR3 region is CASSPQVSSYEQYF. The CDR3 DNA reads as TGTGCCAGCAGCCCCCAGGTTAGCTCCTACGAGCAGTACTTC. Filled out from reference TRBV7-8 and TRBJ2-7, the complete variable domain reads GAGVSQSPRYKVAKRGQDVALRCDPISGHVSLFWYQQALGQGPEFLTYFQNEAQLDKSGLPSDRFFAERPEGSVSTLKIQRTQQEDSAVYLCASSPQVSSYEQYFGPGTRLTVT.

The genes are TRBV20-1 and TRBJ1-4; the D gene is possibly TRBD1 (5 bases). Trimming removed 4 bases at V and 0 bases at J, with 9 bases between. Germline CDR1 reads DFQATT; CDR2 reads SNEGSKA (reference sequence). CDR3 size: 14 residues. The CDR3 reads CSATGTSTNEKLFF. DNA of the CDR3: TGCAGTGCTACGGGGACCTCAACTAATGAAAAACTGTTTTTT.

This clonotype showed up just a few times. This chain joins TRBV12-3 or TRBV12-4 and TRBJ1-3, with a tentative D call TRBD1 (5 bases). Trimming stripped 3 bases from V and 0 bases from J, with 9 bases between. The CDR3 consists of 15 residues. DNA of the CDR3: TGTGCCAGCAGTTTTCGGGGCAACTCTGGAAACACCATATATTTT. This encodes CASSFRGNSGNTIYF.

In this sample, this clonotype turned up a few times. The chain carries TRBV11-2 and TRBJ2-1; maybe TRBD1 (5 bases). The CDR3 runs to 13 residues. V lost 7 bases and J 8 bases, leaving 15 bases between the germline ends. From germline, CDR1 is SGHAT and CDR2 FQNNGV. For the CDR3, the DNA is TGTGCCAGCAACAAAATGGGGCCATATGAGCAGTTCTTC. Its protein product is CASNKMGPYEQFF.

This clonotype was seen more than once but under ten times. The chain links TRBV4-1 to TRBJ2-1; 12 positions match TRBD2. Trimming took 3 bases from V and 9 from J; bases not matched to a gene: 6. The CDR3 spans 15 residues. Germline CDR1 and CDR2: MGHRA and YSYEKL. As DNA, the CDR3 is TGCGCCAGCAGCCAGACTAGCGGGAGTTTTAGTGAGCAGTTCTTC. Protein: CASSQTSGSFSEQFF.

This chain connects TRBV6-2 or TRBV6-3 to TRBJ2-1, with D possibly TRBD1 on 5 matching bases. The CDR3 spans 15 residues. Trimming removed 5 bases from V and 3 bases from J, with 14 bases in between. CDR1 and CDR2 (germline): MNHEY, SVGEGT. The CDR3: CASSLQRGFYNEQFF. CDR3 sequence (DNA): TGTGCCAGCAGTCTACAAAGGGGTTTCTACAATGAGCAGTTCTTC.

The chain couples TRBV24-1 to TRBJ1-2; weak D call: TRBD1 (6 bases). Per germline, CDR1 KGHDR and CDR2 SFDVKD. The CDR3 sequence is 14 residues long. Trimming removed 1 base at V and 2 bases at J, with 7 bases between. The CDR3 nucleotides read TGTGCCACCAGTGATTTTGGACAGAACTATGGCTACACCTTC. Its translation is CATSDFGQNYGYTF.

V and J are TRBV20-1 and TRBJ1-4; D gene unclear. The CDR3 length is 14 residues. Trimming pared 3 bases from V and 4 bases from J, leaving 12 bases between. CDR1 and CDR2 (germline): DFQATT, SNEGSKA (reference sequence). This CDR3 reads CSARVTGDNEKLFF. Here the CDR3 DNA reads TGCAGTGCTAGGGTGACTGGGGATAATGAAAAACTGTTTTTT.

This clonotype was observed a few times. The V call is TRBV12-3 or TRBV12-4, the J call TRBJ1-1, with TRBD1 identical over 7 bases. This CDR3 is 16 amino acids long. J lost 1 base, V lost 0 bases, and 5 bases had no gene match. In DNA, the CDR3 is TGTGCCAGCAGTTTAGCCTTACGGGACAGGAACACTGAAGCTTTCTTT. This gives the protein CASSLALRDRNTEAFF.

This clonotype has at least ten counts. The gene calls are TRBV5-1 and TRBJ2-1, with D uncertain. There are 15 residues in the CDR3. V was trimmed by 1 base and J by 7 bases, leaving 15 bases between them. Germline values: CDR1 SGHRS, CDR2 YFSETQ. The CDR3, as DNA: TGCGCCAGCAGCTTGTTACCCCTTCAAGGGAATGAGCAGTTCTTC. Its translation: CASSLLPLQGNEQFF.

This clonotype showed up just a few times. The chain uses TRBV4-3 and TRBJ1-2; TRBD1 matches 9 bases. Germline CDR1 reads LGHNA; CDR2 reads YSLEER. Germline trimming cut 4 bases from V and 8 bases from J; bases unmatched to any gene: 5. The CDR3 sequence is 13 residues long. The CDR3 bases are TGCGCCAGCAGCCTCCGGGACAGGGACGGCTACACCTTC. It translates to CASSLRDRDGYTF.

This clonotype has ten or more counts. V is TRBV12-3 or TRBV12-4 and J is TRBJ2-6; TRBD2 matches 8 bases. The junction had 1 base not matched to a gene; V was cut back by 3 bases and J by 0 bases. CDR3 length equals 16 residues. The CDR3 is CASSLAGGSGANVLTF. The CDR3 DNA follows: TGTGCCAGCAGTTTGGCGGGGGGCTCTGGGGCCAACGTCCTGACTTTC.

The rearrangement joins TRBV24-1 to TRBJ2-4, with no clear D. This CDR3 contains 12 residues. V dropped 5 bases and J dropped 6 bases, with 7 bases sitting between them. Germline V gene sequence: CDR1 KGHDR, CDR2 SFDVKD. The CDR3 here is CATSGAANIQYF. The DNA of the CDR3 is TGTGCCACCAGTGGGGCGGCAAACATTCAGTACTTC.

Only a few counts were recorded for this clonotype. The rearrangement uses TRBV29-1 and TRBJ2-1, with D unresolved. The V gene lost 0 bases and the J gene lost 2 bases, with 8 bases spanning the gap. This CDR3 comprises 14 residues. Germline CDR1 SQVTM, CDR2 ANQGSEA. The DNA for the CDR3 is TGCAGCGTTGAAGAAACCGGTACCTACAATGAGCAGTTCTTC. This translates into CSVEETGTYNEQFF.

The chain recombines TRBV5-1 with TRBJ1-6; D gene ambiguous. The CDR3 covers 14 residues. Trimming cost V 5 bases and J 5 bases, with 11 bases left between them. Germline CDR1 and CDR2: SGHRS and YFSETQ. The CDR3 protein is CASRPGRDNSPLHF. The CDR3 DNA follows: TGCGCCAGCAGGCCGGGAAGGGATAATTCACCCCTCCACTTT.

This chain connects TRBV2 to TRBJ2-5; tentative D call: TRBD2 (6 bases). Germline CDR1 SNHLY, CDR2 FYNNEI. V was pared by 4 bases and J by 5 bases, with 17 bases between. The CDR3 runs to 15 residues. DNA for the CDR3: TGTGCCAGCAGTGGTCTAAGCGGGTCTGGGGAGACCCAGTACTTC. As protein: CASSGLSGSGETQYF.

This clonotype was seen a few times. The CDR3 region is CASSQHDRSSYEQYF. In nucleotides, the CDR3 is TGTGCCAGCAGCCAACACGACAGGTCCTCCTACGAGCAGTACTTC. The rearrangement links TRBV11-2 to TRBJ2-7; the D gene is possibly TRBD1 (6 bases). Germline values: CDR1 SGHAT, CDR2 FQNNGV. This CDR3 has 15 amino acids. V lost 5 bases, J lost 0 bases, and 14 bases lay in between.

This clonotype was picked up a small number of times. The chain employs TRBV29-1 and TRBJ1-3; D is unclear. Per the germline V gene, CDR1 is SQVTM and CDR2 is ANQGSEA. The V gene lost 5 bases and the J gene lost 0 bases, with 11 bases spanning the gap. This CDR3 is built from 14 residues. The CDR3 sequence is CSVHREGSGNTIYF. In DNA, the CDR3 is TGCAGCGTTCATAGGGAGGGCTCTGGAAACACCATATATTTT.

This clonotype was picked up a small number of times. This chain links TRBV20-1 with TRBJ1-1, with TRBD1 matching over 10 bases. Per germline, CDR1 DFQATT and CDR2 SNEGSKA (reference sequence). There are 13 residues in the CDR3. The trim removed 2 bases at V and 11 bases at J, leaving 8 bases unmatched. CDR3 loop: CSARSDRGEDAFF. DNA for the CDR3: TGCAGTGCTAGATCGGACAGGGGGGAGGATGCTTTCTTT.

The V and J genes are TRBV20-1 and TRBJ2-3, with D perhaps matching TRBD1 or TRBD2 (6 bases each). The germline V gene encodes CDR1 DFQATT and CDR2 SNEGSKA (reference sequence). This CDR3 is 15 amino acids long. V was pared by 0 bases and J by 5 bases, with 15 bases between. CDR3 nucleotides: TGCAGTGCTAGAGATCTGGGGGGCCTTGGAGATACGCAGTATTTT. Protein sequence: CSARDLGGLGDTQYF.

There are a few counts of this clonotype. The chain employs TRBV12-3 or TRBV12-4 and TRBJ2-4; D gene unclear. The V end was cut by 1 base, the J end by 5 bases, with 9 bases between. CDR3 length: 14 residues. The CDR3 spells CASSLEASENIQYF. Written as DNA, the CDR3 is TGTGCCAGCAGTTTAGAGGCCAGCGAAAACATTCAGTACTTC.

V is TRBV3-1 and J is TRBJ2-5, with D possibly being TRBD1 or TRBD2 (6 bases each). The V gene lost 0 bases and the J gene lost 5 bases, with 13 bases spanning the gap. The CDR3 length is 15 residues. Germline loops: CDR1 LGHDT, CDR2 YNNKEL (reference sequence). CDR3 in amino acids: CASSQDRRGLETQYF. CDR3 coding DNA: TGTGCCAGCAGCCAAGATAGACGGGGGCTGGAGACCCAGTACTTC.

This clonotype has at least ten counts. V and J are TRBV29-1 and TRBJ1-1; the match to TRBD1 covers 7 bases. This CDR3 spans 13 amino acids. Unmatched junction bases numbered 4, after V lost 4 bases and J lost 2 bases. CDR1 and CDR2 (germline): SQVTM, ANQGSEA. CDR3 nucleotides: TGCAGCGTTGCCCAGGGGGTAAACACTGAAGCTTTCTTT. This codes for CSVAQGVNTEAFF.

This clonotype appeared many times. The chain combines TRBV20-1 with TRBJ1-2; D is uncertain. There are 11 residues in the CDR3. V was pared by 0 bases and J by 8 bases, with 7 bases between. Germline CDR1 and CDR2: DFQATT and SNEGSKA (reference sequence). The CDR3 nucleotides are TGCAGTGCTAGAGATACAGTCGGCTACACCTTC. Its protein is CSARDTVGYTF.

The rearrangement links TRBV5-1 to TRBJ2-3; 13 bases align to TRBD2. This CDR3 has 21 residues. Germline V CDR1 and CDR2: SGHRS, YFSETQ. Trimming took 4 bases from V and 1 from J; bases not matched to a gene: 18. The CDR3 is CASSGGRTSGGVEFGTDTQYF. The CDR3 DNA follows: TGCGCCAGCAGCGGGGGGAGGACTAGCGGGGGCGTCGAATTTGGCACAGATACGCAGTATTTT.

The genes are TRBV29-1 and TRBJ2-5, with a possible D match to TRBD2 (6 bases). Germline loops: CDR1 SQVTM, CDR2 ANQGSEA. V was pared by 2 bases and J by 4 bases, with 11 bases between. The CDR3 consists of 13 residues. For the CDR3, the DNA is TGCAGCGTTGAAAAGCAGGGAGGAGAGACCCAGTACTTC. Its protein is CSVEKQGGETQYF. Combining the CDR3 with reference TRBV29-1 and TRBJ2-5 gives the whole variable domain SAVISQKPSRDICQRGTSLTIQCQVDSQVTMMFWYRQQPGQSLTLIATANQGSEATYESGFVIDKFPISRPNLTFSTLTVSNMSPEDSSIYLCSVEKQGGETQYFGPGTRLLVL.